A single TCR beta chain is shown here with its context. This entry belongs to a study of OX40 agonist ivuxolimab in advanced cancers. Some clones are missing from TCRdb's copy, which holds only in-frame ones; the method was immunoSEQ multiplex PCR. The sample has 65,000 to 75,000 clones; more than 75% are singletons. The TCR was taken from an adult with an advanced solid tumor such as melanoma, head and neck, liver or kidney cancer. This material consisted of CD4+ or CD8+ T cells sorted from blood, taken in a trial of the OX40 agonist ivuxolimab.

This CDR3 is CASSIIQGAGYTF. The CDR3 region has the DNA TGTGCCAGCAGTATTATACAGGGGGCAGGCTACACCTTC. The chain employs TRBV27 and TRBJ1-2; 9 nucleotides match TRBD1. The CDR3 spans 13 residues. J lost 8 bases, V lost 5 bases, and 6 bases had no gene match. Germline CDR1 is MNHEY and CDR2 is SMNVEV (reference sequence).